This TCR beta chain comes out of a study of cytomegalovirus exposure and HLA in healthy donors. V dropped 0 bases and J dropped 7 bases, with 16 bases sitting between them. CDR3 length equals 15 residues. Germline-derived CDR1 and CDR2 are MNHEY and SVGAGI. This PCR relied on a set of 60 Vbeta primers and 13 Jbeta primers. The assay was immunoSEQ multiplex PCR, and TCRdb's table has in-frame clones only and misses some. The sample shows 100,000 to 150,000 clones, 65% to 90% of them seen only once. The sample taken for sequencing was PBMCs. This sequence was found in a man aged 18 to 29 in good health and CMV-seronegative. The chain combines TRBV6-5 with TRBJ2-7, with D possibly being TRBD2 (6 bases). The CDR3: CASSYSRTTVGEQYF. CDR3 nucleotide sequence: TGTGCCAGCAGTTACTCGAGGACTACCGTCGGGGAGCAGTACTTC.